The clone carrying this T cell receptor (beta chain) came up many times. The antigen is not known. The data are from a study of T cell repertoires in cytomegalovirus infection. Study information: Carrying CMV and the relevant HLA type showed in public TCR beta signatures. Broader study findings: HLA-C-restricted, CMV-specific TCR beta clonotypes were dominant ex vivo.

V trimming: 5 bases; J trimming: 8 bases; junction bases outside the gene matches: 11. CDR1 is SGHTA and CDR2 is FQGNSA in the germline V gene. The CDR3 is made up of 15 amino acids. TCRdb re-derived calls from the reads in MiXCR, one entry per CDR3 protein. The sample includes about 260,000 distinct CDR3 sequences, around 13% of them seen just once. Sequenced material: PBMCs. The rearrangement links TRBV7-2 to TRBJ2-1; 8 nucleotides match TRBD2. This TCR derives from a human donor in good health (CMV status not recorded). Some clones in this sample may be carry-over from other donors' samples. CDR3 amino acids: CASSLGRGEGYEQFF. The CDR3 region has the DNA TGTGCCAGCAGCCTGGGGCGGGGGGAAGGCTATGAGCAGTTCTTC.